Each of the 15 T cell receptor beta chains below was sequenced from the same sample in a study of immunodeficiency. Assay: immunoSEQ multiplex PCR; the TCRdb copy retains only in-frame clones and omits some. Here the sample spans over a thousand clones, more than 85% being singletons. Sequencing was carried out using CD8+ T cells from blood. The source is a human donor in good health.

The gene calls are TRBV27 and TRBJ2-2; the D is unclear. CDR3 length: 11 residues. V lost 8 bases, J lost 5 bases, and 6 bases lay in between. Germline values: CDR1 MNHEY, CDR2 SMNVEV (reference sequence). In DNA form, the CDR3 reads TGTGCCAGCGGTCTGACCGGGGAGCTGTTTTTT. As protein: CASGLTGELFF.

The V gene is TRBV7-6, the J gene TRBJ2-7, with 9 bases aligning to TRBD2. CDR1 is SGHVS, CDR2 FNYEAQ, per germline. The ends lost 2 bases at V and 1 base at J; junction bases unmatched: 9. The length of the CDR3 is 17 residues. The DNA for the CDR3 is TGTGCCAGCAGCTTAAAGTATGAGACTAGCGGATCCTACGAGCAGTACTTC. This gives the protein CASSLKYETSGSYEQYF. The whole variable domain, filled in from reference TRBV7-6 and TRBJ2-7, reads GAGVSQSPRYKVTKRGQDVALRCDPISGHVSLYWYRQALGQGPEFLTYFNYEAQQDKSGLPNDRFSAERPEGSISTLTIQRTEQRDSAMYRCASSLKYETSGSYEQYFGPGTRLTVT.

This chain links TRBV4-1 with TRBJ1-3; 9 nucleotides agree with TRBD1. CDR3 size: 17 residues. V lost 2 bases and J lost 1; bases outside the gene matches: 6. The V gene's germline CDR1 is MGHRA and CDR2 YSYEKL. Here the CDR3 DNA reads TGCGCCAGCAGCCAATTTCCGGGACAGGGTTCTGGAAACACCATATATTTT. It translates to CASSQFPGQGSGNTIYF.

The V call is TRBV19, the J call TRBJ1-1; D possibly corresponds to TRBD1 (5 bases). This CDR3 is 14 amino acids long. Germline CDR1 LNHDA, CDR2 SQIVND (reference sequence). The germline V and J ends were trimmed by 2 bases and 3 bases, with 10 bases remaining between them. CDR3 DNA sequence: TGTGCCAGTAGTATATCAGGGTGGGACACTGAAGCTTTCTTT. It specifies CASSISGWDTEAFF. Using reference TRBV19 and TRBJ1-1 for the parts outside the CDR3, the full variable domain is DGGITQSPKYLFRKEGQNVTLSCEQNLNHDAMYWYRQDPGQGLRLIYYSQIVNDFQKGDIAEGYSVSREKKESFPLTVTSAQKNPTAFYLCASSISGWDTEAFFGQGTRLTVV.

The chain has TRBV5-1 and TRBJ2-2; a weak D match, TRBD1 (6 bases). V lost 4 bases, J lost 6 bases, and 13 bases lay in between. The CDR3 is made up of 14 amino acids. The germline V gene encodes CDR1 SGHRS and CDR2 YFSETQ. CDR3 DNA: TGCGCCAGCAGCACGACTGGACAGTCCGGGGAGCTGTTTTTT. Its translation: CASSTTGQSGELFF.

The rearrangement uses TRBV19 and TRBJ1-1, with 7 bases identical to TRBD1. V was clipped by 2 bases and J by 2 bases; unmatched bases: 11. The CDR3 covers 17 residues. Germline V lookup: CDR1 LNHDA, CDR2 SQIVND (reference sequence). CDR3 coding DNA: TGTGCCAGTAGTATACCACCGGGACAGCGATATAACACTGAAGCTTTCTTT. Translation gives CASSIPPGQRYNTEAFF.

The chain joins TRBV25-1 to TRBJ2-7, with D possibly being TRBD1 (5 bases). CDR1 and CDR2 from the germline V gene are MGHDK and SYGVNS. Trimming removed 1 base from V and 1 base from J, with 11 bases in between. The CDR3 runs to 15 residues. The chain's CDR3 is CASSEFGQFSYEQYF. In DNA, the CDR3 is TGTGCCAGCAGTGAATTCGGACAATTTTCCTACGAGCAGTACTTC.

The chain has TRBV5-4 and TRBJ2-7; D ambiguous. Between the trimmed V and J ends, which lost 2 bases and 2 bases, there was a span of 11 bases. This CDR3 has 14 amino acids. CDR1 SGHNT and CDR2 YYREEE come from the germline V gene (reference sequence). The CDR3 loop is CASSFYGRTYEQYF. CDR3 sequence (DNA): TGTGCCAGCAGCTTTTACGGCCGGACCTACGAGCAGTACTTC.

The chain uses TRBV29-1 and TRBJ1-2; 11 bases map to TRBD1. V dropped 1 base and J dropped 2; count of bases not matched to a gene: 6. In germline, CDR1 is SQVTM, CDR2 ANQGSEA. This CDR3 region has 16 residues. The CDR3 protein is CSVEGGQGEENYGYTF. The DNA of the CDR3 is TGCAGCGTTGAAGGGGGACAGGGGGAAGAAAACTATGGCTACACCTTC.

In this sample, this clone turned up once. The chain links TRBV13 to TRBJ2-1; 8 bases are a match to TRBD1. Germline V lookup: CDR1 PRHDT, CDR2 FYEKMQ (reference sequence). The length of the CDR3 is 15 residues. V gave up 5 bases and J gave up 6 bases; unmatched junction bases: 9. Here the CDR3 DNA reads TGTGCCAGCAGCCCCGGACAGGGAATGGGCAATGAGCAGTTCTTC. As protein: CASSPGQGMGNEQFF.

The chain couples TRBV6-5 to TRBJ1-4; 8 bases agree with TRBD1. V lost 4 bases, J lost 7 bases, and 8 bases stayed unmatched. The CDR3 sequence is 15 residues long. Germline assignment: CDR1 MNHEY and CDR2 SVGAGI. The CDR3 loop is CASSSGGGIGEKLFF. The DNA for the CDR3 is TGTGCCAGCAGTTCAGGGGGCGGGATAGGTGAAAAACTGTTTTTT.

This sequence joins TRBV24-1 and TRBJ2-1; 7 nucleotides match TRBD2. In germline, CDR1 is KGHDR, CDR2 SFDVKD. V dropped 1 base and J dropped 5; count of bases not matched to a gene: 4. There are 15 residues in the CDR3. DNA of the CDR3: TGTGCCACCAGTGATTTCGGGGGAGGGGACAATGAGCAGTTCTTC. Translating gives CATSDFGGGDNEQFF.

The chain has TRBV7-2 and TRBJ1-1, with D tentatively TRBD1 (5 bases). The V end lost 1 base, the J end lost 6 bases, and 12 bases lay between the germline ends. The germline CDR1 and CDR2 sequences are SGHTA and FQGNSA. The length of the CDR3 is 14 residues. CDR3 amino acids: CASSLVGGGPEAFF. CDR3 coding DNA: TGTGCCAGCAGCTTAGTTGGGGGAGGGCCTGAAGCTTTCTTT.

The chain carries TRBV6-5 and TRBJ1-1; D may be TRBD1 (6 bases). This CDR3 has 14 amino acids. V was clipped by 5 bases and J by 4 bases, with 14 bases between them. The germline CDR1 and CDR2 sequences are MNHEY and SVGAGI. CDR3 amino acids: CASSNGGLVTEAFF. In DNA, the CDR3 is TGTGCCAGCAGTAACGGGGGGCTCGTCACTGAAGCTTTCTTT.

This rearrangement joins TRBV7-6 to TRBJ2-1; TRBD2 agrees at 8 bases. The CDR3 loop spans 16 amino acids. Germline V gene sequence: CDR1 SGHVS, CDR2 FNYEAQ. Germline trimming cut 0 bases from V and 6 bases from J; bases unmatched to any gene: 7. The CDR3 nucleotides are TGTGCCAGCAGCTTAGCAGCGGGGGTGCCCCGCAATGAGCAGTTCTTC. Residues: CASSLAAGVPRNEQFF. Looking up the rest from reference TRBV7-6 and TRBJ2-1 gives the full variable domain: GAGVSQSPRYKVTKRGQDVALRCDPISGHVSLYWYRQALGQGPEFLTYFNYEAQQDKSGLPNDRFSAERPEGSISTLTIQRTEQRDSAMYRCASSLAAGVPRNEQFFGPGTRLTVL.